A selection of T cell receptor beta chains follows, all from one sample in a study of OX40 agonist ivuxolimab in advanced cancers. TCRdb keeps only in-frame clones here, not all; method: immunoSEQ multiplex PCR. The sample has around 73,000 clones, around 89% seen once; the top ten hold approximately 0.51%. The sequences come from CD4+ or CD8+ T cells sorted from blood, collected in a trial of the OX40 agonist ivuxolimab. These receptors originate from an adult with an advanced solid tumor such as melanoma, head and neck, liver or kidney cancer. Both conserved end residues are part of each CDR3. D genes are given only for firm matches. Clone size appears in some rows only: once, few, many, or a class for an expanded clone.

V	J	D	size	DNA	CDR3
TRBV28	TRBJ2-7	TRBD2	.	TGTGCCAGCATCCCTGGACTAGCGGGACACGAGCAGTACTTC	CASIPGLAGHEQYF
TRBV25-1	TRBJ1-1	.	.	TGTGCCAGCAGTTCCCCGATCTCTGAAGCTTTCTTT	CASSSPISEAFF
TRBV19	TRBJ2-3	TRBD2	.	TGTGCCAGTAGTGTGGCGGGAGTGGGCACAGATACGCAGTATTTT	CASSVAGVGTDTQYF
TRBV15	TRBJ2-7	TRBD1	.	TGTGCCACCAGCAGAGGGGACAGCTACGAGCAGTACTTC	CATSRGDSYEQYF
TRBV19	TRBJ1-4	.	.	TGTGCCAGTAGTCCAGGGTGGGGGGGACTGTTTTTT	CASSPGWGGLFF
TRBV19	TRBJ1-5	.	.	TGTGCCAGTAGTATAGATGGGGGTCAGCCCCAGCATTTT	CASSIDGGQPQHF
TRBV28	TRBJ2-3	.	.	TGTGCCACCGATCCTAGCAGCACAGATACGCAGTATTTT	CATDPSSTDTQYF
TRBV6-5	TRBJ2-7	.	once	TGTGCCAGCACGGATGGGGGTAGCTCCTACGAGCAGTACTTC	CASTDGGSSYEQYF
TRBV10-2	TRBJ1-2	.	.	TGCGCCAGCAGTTCGGACACGGGCTATGGCTACACCTTC	CASSSDTGYGYTF
TRBV4-2	TRBJ1-1	.	many	TGTGCCAGCAGCCAAGTCCCGGGCACTGAAGCTTTCTTT	CASSQVPGTEAFF
TRBV6-1	TRBJ1-1	TRBD1	.	TGTGCCAGCGGACCGGGACAGGGGTTGGTGACTGAAGCTTTCTTT	CASGPGQGLVTEAFF
TRBV19	TRBJ1-1	.	.	TGTGCCAGTAACAGGGATTTTGAAGCTTTCTTT	CASNRDFEAFF
TRBV15	TRBJ2-1	.	.	TGTGCCACCAGGAGGGCAGGGAACAATGAGCAGTTCTTC	CATRRAGNNEQFF
TRBV9	TRBJ1-3	.	once	TGTGCCAGCAGCCCCATGAGCCTTCCGGCCCTCCTTAAAGGAAACACCATATATTTT	CASSPMSLPALLKGNTIYF
TRBV19	TRBJ1-5	.	.	TGTGCCAGTAGTATTAGGGCCTCTGCAGGTCAGCCCCAGCATTTT	CASSIRASAGQPQHF
TRBV30	TRBJ2-3	.	.	TGTGCCTGGAATGTGGGGGCTGAAGATACGCAGTATTTT	CAWNVGAEDTQYF
TRBV9	TRBJ2-7	.	.	TGTGCCAGCAGCGTAGGCTTCCGGGACGAGCAGTACTTC	CASSVGFRDEQYF
TRBV7-9	TRBJ1-3	.	.	TGTGCCAGCAGCTTAGTCGGGGCGACGGGAGGAAACACCATATATTTT	CASSLVGATGGNTIYF
TRBV19	TRBJ2-1	TRBD2	.	TGTGCCAGTACCTCCGGGACTAGCGGGAGAAGTGAGCAGTTCTTC	CASTSGTSGRSEQFF
TRBV28	TRBJ2-7	.	.	TGTGCCAGCAGGCCGGACGGTTCCTACGAGCAGTACTTC	CASRPDGSYEQYF
TRBV28	TRBJ2-5	.	.	TGTGCCAGCAGTTTAGAGCGGCAAGAGACCCAGTACTTC	CASSLERQETQYF
TRBV19	TRBJ2-4	.	.	TGTGCCAGTAGGCACCTGGGGGGCCCGGGAATTCAGTACTTC	CASRHLGGPGIQYF
TRBV5-1	TRBJ2-1	.	.	TGCGCCAGCAGCTCCCAGGTAATAGCTCGTTCCTACAATGAGCAGTTCTTC	CASSSQVIARSYNEQFF
TRBV29-1	TRBJ2-7	TRBD1	.	TGCAGCGTCGGGACAGCCCTCTCCTACGAGCAGTACTTC	CSVGTALSYEQYF
TRBV7-8	TRBJ1-4	.	.	TGTGCCAGCAGCCCGACCAGATCAACTAATGAAAAACTGTTTTTT	CASSPTRSTNEKLFF
TRBV9	TRBJ1-2	TRBD1	.	TGTGCCAGCAGCGTGGGACAGGGGGTAGTTGGCTACACCTTC	CASSVGQGVVGYTF
TRBV6-1	TRBJ1-5	.	few	TGTGCCAGCAGTGCCGGACAGTTTAGACAGCCCCAGCATTTT	CASSAGQFRQPQHF
TRBV6-6	TRBJ1-4	TRBD1	.	TGTGCCAGCAGTTACCGGACAGGTGGTGTTGAAAAACTGTTTTTT	CASSYRTGGVEKLFF
TRBV9	TRBJ2-3	TRBD2	.	TGTGCCAGCATACCGGGACTAGAAGAGAATACGCAGTATTTT	CASIPGLEENTQYF
TRBV19	TRBJ2-7	.	.	TGTGCCAGTAGTATAGGTACTGGCGGAGAGGGGAGCGAGCAGTACTTC	CASSIGTGGEGSEQYF
TRBV11-1	TRBJ2-1	.	once	TGTGCCAGCAGCTTGGGACCGCCGGGGAATGAGCAGTTCTTC	CASSLGPPGNEQFF
TRBV5-1	TRBJ1-1	.	.	TGCGCCAGCAGCTTGCAGACGGTGAACACTGAAGCTTTCTTT	CASSLQTVNTEAFF
TRBV5-1	TRBJ1-2	TRBD1	.	TGCGCCAGCAGCCAACAGGGGAGTAACTATGGCTACACCTTC	CASSQQGSNYGYTF
TRBV4-1	TRBJ2-1	TRBD2	.	TGCGCCAGCAGCCAAGTCAATATGGGACTAGCAGATGAGCAGTTCTTC	CASSQVNMGLADEQFF
TRBV2	TRBJ2-3	TRBD2	.	TGTGCCAGCTCAAAAATGAGCGGGACTGGCACAGATACGCAGTATTTT	CASSKMSGTGTDTQYF
TRBV5-1	TRBJ2-3	.	.	TGCGCCAGCAGCTCCCAAGTTGCAGATACGCAGTATTTT	CASSSQVADTQYF